These 2 T cell receptor beta chains were all obtained from the same sample, sequenced in a study of beta chain features in type 1 diabetes. Expressed TCRB transcripts were sequenced because the isolated RNA had all been reverse transcribed beforehand. Clones were sequenced by immunoSEQ multiplex PCR, and TCRdb holds only the in-frame ones, with some missing. The sample contains under 950,000 clones, 17% of which appear only once. Sequenced sample: naive CD4+ T cells from blood. The receptors were gathered from a young woman in good health.

Comments on this clone: Other DNA variants within this sample encode the same CDR3. The genes are TRBV5-4 and TRBJ2-5; the D gene is possibly TRBD1 (5 bases). The CDR3 is 13 residues long. Germline CDR1 is SGHNT and CDR2 is YYREEE (reference sequence). V lost 4 bases and J 1 base, leaving 8 bases between the germline ends. The CDR3 loop is CASSQGFQETQYF. The CDR3 region has the DNA TGTGCCAGCAGCCAGGGCTTCCAAGAGACCCAGTACTTC.

This clone turned up a few times. The V call is TRBV19, the J call TRBJ2-7, with 12 nucleotides matching TRBD1. CDR3 length: 16 amino acids. J lost 4 bases, V lost 5 bases, and 9 bases had no gene match. CDR1 LNHDA and CDR2 SQIVND come from the germline V gene (reference sequence). The CDR3 nucleotides read TGTGCCAGTAGTGTCGCCGGGACAGGGGGCGCGTACGAGCAGTACTTC. Residues: CASSVAGTGGAYEQYF.